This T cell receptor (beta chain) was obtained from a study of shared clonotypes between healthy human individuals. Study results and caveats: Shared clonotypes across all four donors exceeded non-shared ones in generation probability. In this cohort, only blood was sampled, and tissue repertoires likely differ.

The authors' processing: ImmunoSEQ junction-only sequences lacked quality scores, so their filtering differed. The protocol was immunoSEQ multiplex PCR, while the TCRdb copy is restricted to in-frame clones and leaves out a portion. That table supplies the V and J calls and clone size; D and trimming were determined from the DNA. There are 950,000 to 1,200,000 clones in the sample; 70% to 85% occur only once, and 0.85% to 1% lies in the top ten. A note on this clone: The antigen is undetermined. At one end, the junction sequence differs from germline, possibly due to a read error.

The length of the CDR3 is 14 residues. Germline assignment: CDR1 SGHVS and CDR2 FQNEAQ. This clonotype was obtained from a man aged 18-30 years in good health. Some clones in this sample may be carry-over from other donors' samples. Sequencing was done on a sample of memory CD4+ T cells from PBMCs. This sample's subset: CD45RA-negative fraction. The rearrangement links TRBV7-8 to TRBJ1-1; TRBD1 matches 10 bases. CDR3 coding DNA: TGTGCCAGCAGCTCGGGACAGGGGAACACTGGAGCTTTCTTT. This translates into CASSSGQGNTGAFF. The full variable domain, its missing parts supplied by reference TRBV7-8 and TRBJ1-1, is GAGVSQSPRYKVAKRGQDVALRCDPISGHVSLFWYQQALGQGPEFLTYFQNEAQLDKSGLPSDRFFAERPEGSVSTLKIQRTQQEDSAVYLCASSSGQGNTGAFFGQGTRLTVV.